The clone carrying this TCR beta chain was seen once. Its specificity is not known. This record belongs to a study of graft-versus-host responses after intestinal transplantation. For the study at large: Anti-thymocyte globulin was used for induction in all recipients, who then took tacrolimus and steroids for roughly 3 years.

The V gene's germline CDR1 is SNHLY and CDR2 FYNNEI. CDR3 size: 13 residues. V lost 3 bases and J 8 bases, leaving 13 bases between the germline ends. Assay: immunoSEQ multiplex PCR; the TCRdb copy retains only in-frame clones and omits some. The sample lists some 93,000 clones, roughly 90% seen once, with around 0.49% in the top ten. Study-wide points: Declining HvG levels early post-transplant were linked to peak circulating GvH clone levels. Recipient marrow harbored GvH clones, some of which surfaced first in ileum or blood.

The sequence was collected from a human donor who received an intestinal transplant. This sequence joins TRBV2 and TRBJ2-5, with D tentatively TRBD1 (6 bases). This material consisted of unstimulated CD8+ T cells sorted from spleen or lymph node cells, taken before intestinal transplant. DNA of the CDR3: TGTGCCAGCAGTGAGGGGGCCCAGAGTACCCAGTACTTC. Translating gives CASSEGAQSTQYF. The variable domain in full, with the rest retrieved from reference TRBV2 and TRBJ2-5, is EPEVTQTPSHQVTQMGQEVILRCVPISNHLYFYWYRQILGQKVEFLVSFYNNEISEKSEIFDDQFSVERPDGSNFTLKIRSTKLEDSAMYFCASSEGAQSTQYFGPGTRLLVL.